Below are 24 T cell receptor beta chains sequenced from a single sample in a study of OX40 agonist ivuxolimab in advanced cancers. The method was immunoSEQ multiplex PCR; TCRdb's version includes in-frame clones alone and lacks a portion of them. In the table there are approximately 20,000 clones, around four fifths of which are singletons. The specimen was CD4+ or CD8+ T cells sorted from blood, collected in a trial of the OX40 agonist ivuxolimab. These receptors were collected from an adult with an advanced solid tumor such as melanoma, head and neck, liver or kidney cancer.

This clone showed up just once. The chain recombines TRBV14 with TRBJ2-3; unclear D gene. Per the germline V gene, CDR1 is SGHDN and CDR2 is FVKESK. Trimming removed 0 bases from V and 2 bases from J, with 6 bases in between. The CDR3 covers 14 residues. The CDR3 DNA reads as TGTGCCAGCAGCCAAGACTGGCTCACAGATACGCAGTATTTT. It encodes CASSQDWLTDTQYF.

The V call is TRBV9, the J call TRBJ2-1; the D gene is possibly TRBD1 (5 bases). Germline-derived CDR1 and CDR2 are SGDLS and YYNGEE. V lost 5 bases, J lost 6 bases, and 12 bases lay in between. CDR3 length: 13 residues. The CDR3 loop reads CASRGAGSNEQFF. For the CDR3, the DNA is TGTGCCAGCAGAGGGGCTGGCTCCAATGAGCAGTTCTTC.

The chain joins TRBV19 to TRBJ2-1, with unresolved D. Deletions cut 7 bases from V and 4 bases from J, with 8 bases between. Per germline, CDR1 LNHDA and CDR2 SQIVND (reference sequence). The CDR3 has 12 amino acids. DNA for the CDR3: TGTGCCAGTAAGGCCGGGTACAATGAGCAGTTCTTC. This translates into CASKAGYNEQFF.

CDR3 sequence (DNA): TGTGCCAGCAGTGAACTAGCAGGGATCTCTGGGGCCAACGTCCTGACTTTC. It codes for CASSELAGISGANVLTF. The chain carries TRBV2 and TRBJ2-6; D assignment may be TRBD1 or TRBD2 (5 bases each). The CDR3 runs to 17 residues. The germline V and J ends were trimmed by 2 bases and 0 bases, with 11 bases remaining between them. Germline V gives CDR1 SNHLY, CDR2 FYNNEI.

The rearrangement uses TRBV5-6 and TRBJ1-4; D is ambiguous. This CDR3 contains 14 residues. Germline V gene data show CDR1 as SGHDT and CDR2 as YYEEEE. V was trimmed by 0 bases and J by 10 bases, leaving 13 bases between them. Written as DNA, the CDR3 is TGTGCCAGCAGCTTGGCGGCCGTAAAGAGAAAACTGTTTTTT. Its protein product is CASSLAAVKRKLFF.

The rearrangement joins TRBV28 to TRBJ2-5; the D gene could be TRBD1 or TRBD2 (5 bases each). This CDR3 spans 14 amino acids. The V end lost 1 base, the J end lost 2 bases, and 8 bases lay between the germline ends. From germline, CDR1 is MDHEN and CDR2 SYDVKM. Written as DNA, the CDR3 is TGTGCCAGCAGTTTATTGGGGGTACAAGAGACCCAGTACTTC. This encodes CASSLLGVQETQYF.

The gene calls are TRBV5-4 and TRBJ2-3; possibly TRBD1 for D (5 bases). The CDR3 is made up of 13 amino acids. Per the germline V gene, CDR1 is SGHNT and CDR2 is YYREEE (reference sequence). V dropped 4 bases and J dropped 3 bases, with 9 bases sitting between them. The CDR3 nucleotides are TGTGCCAGCAGCCCGGACACTACAGATACGCAGTATTTT. It is translated as CASSPDTTDTQYF.

The gene calls are TRBV7-2 and TRBJ1-4; TRBD1 is a possible D gene (5 bases). CDR3 size: 12 residues. Germline V gene sequence: CDR1 SGHTA, CDR2 FQGNSA. The ends were cut back, 4 bases at V and 8 bases at J, with 8 bases in the middle. The CDR3 sequence is CASSSWDEKLFF. DNA for the CDR3: TGTGCCAGCAGCTCATGGGACGAAAAACTGTTTTTT.

This rearrangement joins TRBV7-9 to TRBJ1-4, with D perhaps matching TRBD1 (5 bases). The germline gives CDR1 SEHNR, CDR2 FQNEAQ (reference sequence). The V and J ends lost 8 bases and 8 bases respectively, with 15 bases between them. This CDR3 region has 13 residues. CDR3 coding DNA: TGTGCCAGCCACCGGGACGGAACCGAAAAACTGTTTTTT. Its translation: CASHRDGTEKLFF.

The genes are TRBV4-1 and TRBJ1-1; D remains ambiguous. In germline, CDR1 is MGHRA, CDR2 YSYEKL. V was pared by 1 base and J by 3 bases, with 6 bases between. The CDR3 loop spans 13 amino acids. CDR3 sequence reads: CASSQGHDTEAFF. In DNA, the CDR3 is TGCGCCAGCAGCCAAGGGCATGACACTGAAGCTTTCTTT.

The rearrangement joins TRBV27 to TRBJ2-1; 11 bases are shared with TRBD2. Germline lookup yields CDR1 MNHEY and CDR2 SMNVEV (reference sequence). V lost 5 bases and J lost 4; bases outside the gene matches: 4. The CDR3 covers 15 residues. The CDR3 sequence: CASSQLAGEYNEQFF. The CDR3 region has the DNA TGTGCCAGCAGTCAACTAGCGGGGGAGTACAATGAGCAGTTCTTC.

This chain links TRBV7-2 with TRBJ2-1, with 7 bases aligning to TRBD1. V was clipped by 5 bases and J by 8 bases; unmatched bases: 6. CDR1 and CDR2 from the germline V gene are SGHTA and FQGNSA. The CDR3 spans 13 residues. CDR3 DNA: TGTGCCAGCAGCCTACTCGGACAGGATGAGCAGTTCTTC. Protein product: CASSLLGQDEQFF. The full variable domain, rest sourced from reference TRBV7-2 and TRBJ2-1, is GAGVSQSPSNKVTEKGKDVELRCDPISGHTALYWYRQSLGQGLEFLIYFQGNSAPDKSGLPSDRFSAERTGGSVSTLTIQRTQQEDSAVYLCASSLLGQDEQFFGPGTRLTVL.

The chain joins TRBV27 to TRBJ2-7; 8 bases map to TRBD1. Germline trimming cut 2 bases from V and 9 bases from J; bases unmatched to any gene: 6. The CDR3 sequence is 13 residues long. From germline, CDR1 is MNHEY and CDR2 SMNVEV (reference sequence). The CDR3 DNA reads as TGTGCCAGCAGTTTACCGGACAGGGTTTGGCAGTACTTC. Residues: CASSLPDRVWQYF.

The chain is built from TRBV7-9 and TRBJ2-4; 8 nucleotides agree with TRBD1. The CDR3 loop spans 15 amino acids. Germline V gene data show CDR1 as SEHNR and CDR2 as FQNEAQ (reference sequence). V lost 1 base, J lost 4 bases, and 3 bases stayed unmatched. CDR3 in amino acids: CASSLGTGPKNIQYF. For the CDR3, the DNA is TGTGCCAGCAGCTTAGGGACAGGGCCTAAAAACATTCAGTACTTC.

The rearrangement uses TRBV2 and TRBJ2-3, with D tentatively TRBD2 (5 bases). This CDR3 comprises 12 residues. Trimming left V 6 bases short and J 4 bases short, with 8 bases between. Germline CDR1 is SNHLY and CDR2 is FYNNEI. In nucleotides, the CDR3 is TGTGCCAGCAGGACTACGTCAGATACGCAGTATTTT. It encodes CASRTTSDTQYF.

DNA of the CDR3: TGCAGCGTGGACAGGGGGCCTTACGAGCAGTACTTC. Amino acids: CSVDRGPYEQYF. The chain combines TRBV29-1 with TRBJ2-7; 11 bases match TRBD1. Germline V gene data show CDR1 as SQVTM and CDR2 as ANQGSEA. Trimming removed 6 bases from V and 4 bases from J; junction bases left unmatched: 2. This CDR3 is built from 12 residues.

The chain is built from TRBV2 and TRBJ2-1, with 14 positions matching TRBD2. CDR1 is SNHLY and CDR2 is FYNNEI in the germline V gene. The CDR3 totals 15 residues. With 1 base clipped from V and 9 bases from J, the junction kept 2 bases outside the gene matches. CDR3 in DNA: TGTGCCAGCAGTGAAGGGACTAGCGGGAGGACTGAGCAGTTCTTC. It codes for CASSEGTSGRTEQFF.

J is TRBJ1-3 and V is TRBV21-1; the table calls TRBD1, which could not be checked here. TRBV21-1 is noted as a pseudogene. The CDR3 loop spans 14 amino acids. In nucleotides, the CDR3 is TGTGCCAGCCAGGGGGACAGGTGCATCGGCACCATATATTTT. It translates to CASQGDRCIGTIYF.

The chain recombines TRBV4-3 with TRBJ2-4; TRBD1 is a possible D gene (8 bases). Germline CDR1 LGHNA, CDR2 YSLEER. V was pared by 0 bases and J by 7 bases, with 16 bases between. The CDR3 covers 16 residues. CDR3: CASSQDSGQGGNIQYF. CDR3 DNA sequence: TGCGCCAGCAGCCAAGATAGCGGACAGGGAGGGAACATTCAGTACTTC.

V usage is TRBV16 and J usage is TRBJ1-4; D remains unclear. From germline, CDR1 is KGHSY and CDR2 FQNENV. CDR3 length equals 13 residues. Trimming removed 4 bases at V and 7 bases at J, with 10 bases between. CDR3 coding DNA: TGTGCCAGCAGCCCGGAGTCCTTTGAAAAACTGTTTTTT. It yields the protein CASSPESFEKLFF.

This chain joins TRBV28 and TRBJ1-3; D might be TRBD1 (5 bases). CDR3 length: 15 residues. Germline loops: CDR1 MDHEN, CDR2 SYDVKM. Trimming removed 3 bases at V and 1 base at J, with 10 bases between. The CDR3 here is CASSFGGGSGNTIYF. CDR3 bases: TGTGCCAGCAGTTTTGGGGGTGGGTCTGGAAACACCATATATTTT.

CDR3 nucleotide sequence: TGTGCCAGCAGGCCATCCGGGACAGGGGATTCACCCCTCCACTTT. Amino acids: CASRPSGTGDSPLHF. The rearrangement links TRBV6-5 to TRBJ1-6; 10 bases map to TRBD1. CDR3 length equals 15 residues. V lost 6 bases and J lost 8; bases outside the gene matches: 7. Germline CDR1 is MNHEY and CDR2 is SVGAGI.

The CDR3 sequence: CASSLDGTGTGEQYF. The CDR3 coding sequence is TGTGCCAGCAGCTTAGATGGGACAGGGACAGGGGAGCAGTACTTC. V is TRBV11-3 and J is TRBJ2-7, with TRBD1 matching 9 bases. Trimming at V came to 0 bases and at J to 7 bases, leaving 7 bases not matched to a gene. Per germline, CDR1 SGHNT and CDR2 YENEEA. CDR3 length: 15 amino acids.

This chain connects TRBV7-9 to TRBJ2-7; no clear D. V was cut by 1 base and J by 0 bases, with 4 bases left in between. Per the germline V gene, CDR1 is SEHNR and CDR2 is FQNEAQ (reference sequence). This CDR3 contains 13 residues. CDR3 sequence (DNA): TGTGCCAGCAGCTTAGAGAGCTCCTACGAGCAGTACTTC. Encoded protein: CASSLESSYEQYF.